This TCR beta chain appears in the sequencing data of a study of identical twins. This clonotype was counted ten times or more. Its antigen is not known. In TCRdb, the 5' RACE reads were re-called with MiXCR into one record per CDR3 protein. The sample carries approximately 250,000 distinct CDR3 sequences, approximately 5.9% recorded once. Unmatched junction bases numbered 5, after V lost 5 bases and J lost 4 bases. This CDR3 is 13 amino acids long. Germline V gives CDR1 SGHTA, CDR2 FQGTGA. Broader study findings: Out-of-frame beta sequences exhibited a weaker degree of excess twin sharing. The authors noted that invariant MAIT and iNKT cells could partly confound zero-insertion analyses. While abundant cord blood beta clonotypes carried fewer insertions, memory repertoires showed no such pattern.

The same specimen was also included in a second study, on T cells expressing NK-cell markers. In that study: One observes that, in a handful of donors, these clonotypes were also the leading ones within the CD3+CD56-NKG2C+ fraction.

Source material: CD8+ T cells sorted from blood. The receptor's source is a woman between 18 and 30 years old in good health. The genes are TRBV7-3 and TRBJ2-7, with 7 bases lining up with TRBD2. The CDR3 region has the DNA TGTGCCAGCAGCGTCTACGGGGGGTACGAGCAGTACTTC. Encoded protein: CASSVYGGYEQYF.